This T cell receptor beta chain was captured by sequencing in a study of cytomegalovirus exposure and HLA in healthy donors. The wider study: As released early, the data held approximately 80 million unique TCRs from HLA-typed donors. Points from the study as a whole: Researchers reportedly found TCR beta sequences accurately predicted most subjects' HLA-A and HLA-B alleles.

As regards this clone: The target antigen is unknown.

With 5 bases clipped from V and 2 bases from J, the junction kept 6 bases outside the gene matches. The CDR3 is made up of 15 amino acids. The V gene's germline CDR1 is MDHEN and CDR2 SYDVKM. It was with 60 Vbeta and 13 Jbeta primers that the PCR ran. Sequencing was performed with immunoSEQ multiplex PCR; in TCRdb, only in-frame clones are kept and a portion is missing. The table records roughly 140,000 clones, about 86% of them present only once. This clonotype was sampled from a man in his forties or fifties in good health and CMV-seropositive. Sequenced input: PBMCs. This chain links TRBV28 with TRBJ1-1; 9 bases line up with TRBD1. The CDR3 DNA follows: TGTGCCAGCAGTACCCCGGGACAGGGAAACACTGAAGCTTTCTTT. Its protein is CASSTPGQGNTEAFF.